This TCR beta chain stems from a study of blood T cells in healthy people across ages. Findings and caveats of the study: Per million T cells, TCR beta diversity dropped about linearly as age rose.

This CDR3 region has 15 residues. In germline, CDR1 is SGHDN, CDR2 FVKESK. The germline V and J ends were trimmed by 0 bases and 10 bases, with 17 bases remaining between them. The second PCR ran about 6 to 11 cycles with a sample-barcoded 5' primer and J-beta primers. MiXCR was run by TCRdb on the 5' RACE reads, yielding one entry per CDR3 protein. The sample carries roughly 800,000 distinct CDR3 sequences, 36% recorded once. This clonotype was recorded a few times. Its matching antigen is unknown. The sequence came from a man between 18 and 29 years old in good health. Source material: blood. V gene TRBV14 combines with J gene TRBJ2-3; D not resolved. The CDR3 DNA is TGTGCCAGCAGCCAAGAGGTCAGGTCAGGTAAATCGCAGTATTTT. Its protein product is CASSQEVRSGKSQYF.